This TCR beta chain stems from a study of CXCR3-negative and CXCR3-positive naive CD8 T cells. The libraries of TRB cDNA were constructed through 5' RACE using UMI labels. TCRdb reanalyzed the 5' RACE reads, giving one entry per CDR3 protein sequence and no DNA. Recorded here are around 120,000 distinct CDR3 sequences; the top ten clones represent roughly 0.62%. Germline V CDR1 and CDR2: SGHNT, YYREEE (reference sequence). The CDR3 sequence is 15 residues long. Points from the study as a whole: Naive cells used TRBV-TRBJ genes in much the same way whether CXCR3-negative or CXCR3-positive; memory cells did not. Naive cells with CXCR3 showed TRB CDR3s that were more hydrophobic than those in CXCR3-negative naive cells.

Comments on this clonotype: The antigen is not known.

CD8+ T cell subsets were each sorted in triplicate, about 310,000 cells apiece. Naive CD8+ T cells showed a CD45RO-CCR7+CD27+CD95- phenotype. This sequence joins TRBV5-4 and TRBJ2-4. The TCR originated in a human donor in good health. Some clones in this sample may be carry-over from other donors' samples. Sequenced: naive CXCR3+ CD8+ T cells from blood. The sample's subset: CD45RO-CCR7+CD27+CD95- naive CD8+ T cells expressing CXCR3 (TNR3+). The CDR3 reads CASSLLGTGENIQYF. Filled out from reference TRBV5-4 and TRBJ2-4, the complete variable domain reads ETGVTQSPTHLIKTRGQQVTLRCSSQSGHNTVSWYQQALGQGPQFIFQYYREEENGRGNFPPRFSGLQFPNYSSELNVNALELDDSALYLCASSLLGTGENIQYFGAGTRLSVL.